The clone carrying this TCR beta chain was seen only once. Germline trimming cut 4 bases from V and 2 bases from J; bases unmatched to any gene: 10. The CDR3 loop spans 16 amino acids. Germline CDR1 and CDR2: SGDLS and YYNGEE. This sample stems from a study of blood T cell repertoires in COVID-19. Looking at the study overall: The United States, Italy and Spain were the sources of the acute and convalescent COVID-19 samples. Sample material is recorded as cDNA or gDNA derived from T cells, B-cell-depleted T cells, or PBMCs.

As handled by the study authors: Reference gene primer amplification in the assay estimated nucleated cell counts. Method: immunoSEQ multiplex PCR; TCRdb's copy keeps in-frame clones and lacks some. The V and J calls and clone size were taken over from that table, and D and trimming were inferred from the DNA. This sample carries tens of thousands of clones, about 88% of them seen once, and the ten largest clones take around 4.9%. The sequence derives from a woman aged 50 to 60 with active COVID-19. The chain joins TRBV9 to TRBJ2-3; 7 bases match TRBD2. Sequenced material: peripheral blood. The CDR3 region has the DNA TGTGCCAGCAGCCCAAGCCCCCAGCGGGACACAGATACGCAGTATTTT. This codes for CASSPSPQRDTDTQYF.